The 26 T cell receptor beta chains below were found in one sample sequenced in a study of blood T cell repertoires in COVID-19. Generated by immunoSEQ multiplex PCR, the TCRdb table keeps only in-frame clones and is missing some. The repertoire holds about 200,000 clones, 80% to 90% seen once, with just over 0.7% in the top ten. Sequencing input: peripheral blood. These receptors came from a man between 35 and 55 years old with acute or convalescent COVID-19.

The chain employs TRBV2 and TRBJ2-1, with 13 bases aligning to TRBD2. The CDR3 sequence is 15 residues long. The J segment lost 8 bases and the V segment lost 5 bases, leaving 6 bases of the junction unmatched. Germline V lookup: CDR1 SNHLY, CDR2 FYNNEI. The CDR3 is CASSQLAGGPYEQFF. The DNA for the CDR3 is TGTGCCAGCAGTCAACTAGCGGGAGGGCCCTATGAGCAGTTCTTC.

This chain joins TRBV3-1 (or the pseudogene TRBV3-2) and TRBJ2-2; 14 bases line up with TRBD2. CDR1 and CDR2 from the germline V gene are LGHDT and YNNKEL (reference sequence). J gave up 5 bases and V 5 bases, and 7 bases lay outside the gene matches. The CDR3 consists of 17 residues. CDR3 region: CASSRRLAGGLTGELFF. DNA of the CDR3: TGTGCCAGCAGCAGAAGACTAGCGGGGGGGTTGACCGGGGAGCTGTTTTTT.

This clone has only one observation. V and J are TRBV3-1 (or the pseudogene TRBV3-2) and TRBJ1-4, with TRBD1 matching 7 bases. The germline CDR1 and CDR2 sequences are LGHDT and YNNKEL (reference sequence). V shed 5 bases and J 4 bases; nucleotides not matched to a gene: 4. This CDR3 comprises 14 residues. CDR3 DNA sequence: TGTGCCAGCAGCAAAGGGACAGATAATGAAAAACTGTTTTTT. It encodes CASSKGTDNEKLFF.

Written as DNA, the CDR3 is TGTGCCAGCAGAGAATCCACAGGGGGCGCCTATGGCTACACCTTC. This sequence encodes CASRESTGGAYGYTF. This chain links TRBV2 with TRBJ1-2; 9 nucleotides align to TRBD1. This CDR3 contains 15 residues. V was clipped by 6 bases and J by 4 bases; unmatched bases: 9. Germline V gene sequence: CDR1 SNHLY, CDR2 FYNNEI.

CDR3 protein: CASSLTTGGNSPLHF. Here the CDR3 DNA reads TGTGCCAGCAGCTTAACGACAGGGGGTAATTCACCCCTCCACTTT. J is TRBJ1-6 and V is TRBV7-3; 9 bases match TRBD1. V lost 0 bases, J lost 6 bases, and 0 bases stayed unmatched. The CDR3 runs 15 residues. The germline gives CDR1 SGHTA, CDR2 FQGTGA.

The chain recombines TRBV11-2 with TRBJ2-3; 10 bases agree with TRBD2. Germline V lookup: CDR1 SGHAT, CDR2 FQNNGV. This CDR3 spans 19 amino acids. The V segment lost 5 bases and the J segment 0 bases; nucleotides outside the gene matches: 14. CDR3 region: CASSGREGLAGASTDTQYF. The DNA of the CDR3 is TGTGCCAGCAGCGGCCGGGAAGGGCTAGCGGGGGCGAGCACAGATACGCAGTATTTT.

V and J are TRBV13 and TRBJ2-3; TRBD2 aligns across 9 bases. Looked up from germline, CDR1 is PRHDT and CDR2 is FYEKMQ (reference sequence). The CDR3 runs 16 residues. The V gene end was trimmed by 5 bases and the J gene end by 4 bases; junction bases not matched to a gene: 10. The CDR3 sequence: CASSPRGSGGPDTQYF. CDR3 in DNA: TGTGCCAGCAGCCCCCGCGGTAGCGGGGGACCAGATACGCAGTATTTT.

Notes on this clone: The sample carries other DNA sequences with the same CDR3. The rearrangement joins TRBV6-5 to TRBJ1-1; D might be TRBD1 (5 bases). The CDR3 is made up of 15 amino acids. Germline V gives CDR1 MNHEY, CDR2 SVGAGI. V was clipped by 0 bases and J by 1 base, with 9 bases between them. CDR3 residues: CASSYSTTANTEAFF. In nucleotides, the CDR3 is TGTGCCAGCAGTTACTCGACGACAGCGAACACTGAAGCTTTCTTT.

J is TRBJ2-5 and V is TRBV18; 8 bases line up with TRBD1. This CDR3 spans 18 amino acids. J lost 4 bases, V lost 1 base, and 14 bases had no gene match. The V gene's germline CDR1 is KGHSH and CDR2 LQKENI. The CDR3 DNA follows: TGTGCCAGCTCACCACTTCGGTTTCGGCAGGGGGCCGGAGAGACCCAGTACTTC. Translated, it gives CASSPLRFRQGAGETQYF. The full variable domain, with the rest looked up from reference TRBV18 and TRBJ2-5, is NAGVMQNPRHLVRRRGQEARLRCSPMKGHSHVYWYRQLPEEGLKFMVYLQKENIIDESGMPKERFSAEFPKEGPSILRIQQVVRGDSAAYFCASSPLRFRQGAGETQYFGPGTRLLVL.

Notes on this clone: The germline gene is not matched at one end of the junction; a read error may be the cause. CDR3 in DNA: TGTGCCAGCAGCTCCTACCGGTTTCCCTCCCACGAGCAGTACTTC. Protein sequence: CASSSYRFPSHEQYF. V gene TRBV7-2 combines with J gene TRBJ2-7; D gene unclear. CDR1 and CDR2 from the germline V gene are SGHTA and FQGNSA. The CDR3 is 15 amino acids. The full variable domain, in which reference TRBV7-2 and TRBJ2-7 provide the parts outside the CDR3, is GAGVSQSPSNKVTEKGKDVELRCDPISGHTALYWYRQSLGQGLEFLIYFQGNSAPDKSGLPSDRFSAERTGGSVSTLTIQRTQQEDSAVYLCASSSYRFPSHEQYFGPGTRLTVT.

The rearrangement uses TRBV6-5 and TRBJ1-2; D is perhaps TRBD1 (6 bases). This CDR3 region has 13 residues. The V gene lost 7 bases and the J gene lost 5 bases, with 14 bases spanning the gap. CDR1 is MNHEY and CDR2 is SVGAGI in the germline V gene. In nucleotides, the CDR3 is TGTGCCAGCAAAACAGGGCCGTCTTATGGCTACACCTTC. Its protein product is CASKTGPSYGYTF.

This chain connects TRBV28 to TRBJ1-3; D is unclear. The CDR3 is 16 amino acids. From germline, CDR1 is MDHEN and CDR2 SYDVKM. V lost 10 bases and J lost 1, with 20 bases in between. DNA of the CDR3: TGTGCCACCGCCAGAATCTTAACAGCTTCTGGAAACACCATATATTTT. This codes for CATARILTASGNTIYF.

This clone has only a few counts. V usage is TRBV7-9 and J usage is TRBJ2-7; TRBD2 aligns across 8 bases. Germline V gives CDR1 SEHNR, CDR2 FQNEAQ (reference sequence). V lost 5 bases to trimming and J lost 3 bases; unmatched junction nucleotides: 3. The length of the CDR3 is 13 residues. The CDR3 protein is CASSQGTSYEQYF. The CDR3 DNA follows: TGTGCCAGCAGCCAAGGGACTAGCTACGAGCAGTACTTC.

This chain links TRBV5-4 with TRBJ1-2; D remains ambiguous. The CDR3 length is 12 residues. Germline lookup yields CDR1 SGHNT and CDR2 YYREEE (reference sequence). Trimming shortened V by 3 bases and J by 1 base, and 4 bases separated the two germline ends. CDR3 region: CASSSDNYGYTF. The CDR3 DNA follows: TGTGCCAGCAGCTCAGATAACTATGGCTACACCTTC.

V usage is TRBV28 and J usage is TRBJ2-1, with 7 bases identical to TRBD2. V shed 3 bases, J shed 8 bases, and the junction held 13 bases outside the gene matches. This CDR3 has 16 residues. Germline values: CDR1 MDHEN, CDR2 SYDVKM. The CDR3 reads CASSFVERDGDDEQFF. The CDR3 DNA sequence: TGTGCCAGCAGTTTTGTGGAGCGGGACGGTGATGATGAGCAGTTCTTC.

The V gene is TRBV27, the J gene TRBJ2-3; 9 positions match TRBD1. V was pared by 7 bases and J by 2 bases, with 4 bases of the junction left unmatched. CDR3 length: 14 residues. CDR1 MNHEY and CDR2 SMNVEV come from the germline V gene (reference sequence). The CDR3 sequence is CASMTGGATDTQYF. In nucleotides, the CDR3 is TGTGCCAGCATGACAGGGGGGGCCACAGATACGCAGTATTTT.

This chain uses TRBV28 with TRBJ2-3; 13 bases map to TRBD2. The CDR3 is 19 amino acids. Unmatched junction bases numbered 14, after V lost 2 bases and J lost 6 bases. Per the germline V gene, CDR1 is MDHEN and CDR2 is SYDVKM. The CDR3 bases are TGTGCCAGCAGTTTAGTAGGGGCGGGACTAGCGGGAATCCCGGATACGCAGTATTTT. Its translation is CASSLVGAGLAGIPDTQYF.

This CDR3 is CASSPRRTVIYQETQYF. The DNA for the CDR3 is TGTGCCAGCAGTCCCAGGAGGACAGTGATTTACCAAGAGACCCAGTACTTC. V gene TRBV28 combines with J gene TRBJ2-5; a possible D gene is TRBD1 (6 bases). Trimming left V 5 bases short and J 0 bases short, with 19 bases between. Germline-derived CDR1 and CDR2 are MDHEN and SYDVKM. The CDR3 is 17 residues long.

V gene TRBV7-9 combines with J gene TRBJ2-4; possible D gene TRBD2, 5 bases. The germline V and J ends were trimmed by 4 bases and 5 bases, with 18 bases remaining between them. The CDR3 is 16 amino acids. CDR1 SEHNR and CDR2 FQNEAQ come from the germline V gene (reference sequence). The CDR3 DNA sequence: TGTGCCAGCAGCTCACCTCGGAGAGGGTCTGAAAACATTCAGTACTTC. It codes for CASSSPRRGSENIQYF.

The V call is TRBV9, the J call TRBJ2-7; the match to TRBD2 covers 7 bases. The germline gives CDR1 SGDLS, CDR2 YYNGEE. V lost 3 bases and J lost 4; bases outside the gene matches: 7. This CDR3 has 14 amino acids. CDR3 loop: CASSGKSGTYEQYF. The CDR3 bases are TGTGCCAGCAGCGGGAAAAGCGGGACGTACGAGCAGTACTTC.

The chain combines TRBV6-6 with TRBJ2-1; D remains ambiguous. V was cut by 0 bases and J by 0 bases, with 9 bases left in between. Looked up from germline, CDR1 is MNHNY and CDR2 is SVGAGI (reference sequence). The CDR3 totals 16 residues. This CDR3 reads CASSYSGVSSYNEQFF. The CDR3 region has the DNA TGTGCCAGCAGTTACTCTGGAGTCAGCTCCTACAATGAGCAGTTCTTC.

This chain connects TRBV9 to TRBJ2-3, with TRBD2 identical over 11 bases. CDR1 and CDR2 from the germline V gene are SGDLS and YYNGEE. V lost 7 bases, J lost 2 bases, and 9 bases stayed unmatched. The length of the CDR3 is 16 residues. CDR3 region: CASCRSSGGSTDTQYF. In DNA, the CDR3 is TGTGCCAGCTGTCGTTCTAGCGGGGGGTCCACAGATACGCAGTATTTT.

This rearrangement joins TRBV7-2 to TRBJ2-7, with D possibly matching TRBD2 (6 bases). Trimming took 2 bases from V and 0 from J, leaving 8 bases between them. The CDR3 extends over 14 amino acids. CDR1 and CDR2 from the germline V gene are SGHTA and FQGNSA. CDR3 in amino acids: CASSLLAPSYEQYF. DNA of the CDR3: TGTGCCAGCAGCTTACTAGCGCCCTCCTACGAGCAGTACTTC.

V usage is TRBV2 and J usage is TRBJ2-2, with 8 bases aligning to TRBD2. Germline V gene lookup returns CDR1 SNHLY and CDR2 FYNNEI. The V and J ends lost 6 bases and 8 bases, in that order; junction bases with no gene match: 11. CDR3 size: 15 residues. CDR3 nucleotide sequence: TGTGCCAGCAGCGAACTAGCGGATGGATCGGGGGAGCTGTTTTTT. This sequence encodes CASSELADGSGELFF.

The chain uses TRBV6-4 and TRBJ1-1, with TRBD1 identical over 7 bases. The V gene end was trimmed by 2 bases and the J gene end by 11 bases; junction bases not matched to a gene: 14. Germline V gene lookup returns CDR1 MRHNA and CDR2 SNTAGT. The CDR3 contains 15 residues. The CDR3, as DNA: TGTGCCAGCAGTGACAGGCGGCCAGGGGGGTTTTGGGCTTTCTTT. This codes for CASSDRRPGGFWAFF.

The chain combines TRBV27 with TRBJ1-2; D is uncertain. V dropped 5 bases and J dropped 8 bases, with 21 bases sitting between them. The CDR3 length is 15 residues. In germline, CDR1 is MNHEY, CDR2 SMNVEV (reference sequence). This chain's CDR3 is CASSPPGSGLGGYTF. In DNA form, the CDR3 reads TGTGCCAGCAGTCCCCCGGGGTCGGGTTTAGGAGGCTACACCTTC.